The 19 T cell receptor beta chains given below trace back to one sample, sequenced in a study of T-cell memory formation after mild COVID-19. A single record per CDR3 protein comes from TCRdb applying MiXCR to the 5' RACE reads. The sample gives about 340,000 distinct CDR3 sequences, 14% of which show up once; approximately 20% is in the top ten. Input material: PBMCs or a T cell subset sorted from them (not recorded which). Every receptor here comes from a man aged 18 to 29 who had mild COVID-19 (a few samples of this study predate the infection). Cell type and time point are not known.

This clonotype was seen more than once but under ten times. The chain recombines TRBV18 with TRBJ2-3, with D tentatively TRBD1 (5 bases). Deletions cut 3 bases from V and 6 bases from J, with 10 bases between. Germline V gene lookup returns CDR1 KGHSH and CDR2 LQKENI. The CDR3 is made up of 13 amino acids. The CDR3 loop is CASSPIQGDTQYF. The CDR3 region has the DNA TGTGCCAGCTCACCGATTCAGGGCGATACGCAGTATTTT.

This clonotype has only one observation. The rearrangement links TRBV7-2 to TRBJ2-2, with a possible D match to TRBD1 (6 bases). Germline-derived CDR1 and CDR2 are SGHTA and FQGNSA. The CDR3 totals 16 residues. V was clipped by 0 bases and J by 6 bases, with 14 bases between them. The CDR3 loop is CASSLALGGLAGELFF. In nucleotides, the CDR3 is TGTGCCAGCAGCTTAGCGCTAGGGGGATTGGCCGGGGAGCTGTTTTTT.

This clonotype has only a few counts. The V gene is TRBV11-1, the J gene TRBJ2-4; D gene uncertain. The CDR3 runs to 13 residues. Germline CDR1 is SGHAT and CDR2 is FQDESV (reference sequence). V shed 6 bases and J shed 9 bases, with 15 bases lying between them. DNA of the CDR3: TGTGCCAGCAGTCCAGATCGATCGGGCATTCAGTACTTC. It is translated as CASSPDRSGIQYF. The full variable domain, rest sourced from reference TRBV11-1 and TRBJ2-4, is EAEVAQSPRYKITEKSQAVAFWCDPISGHATLYWYRQILGQGPELLVQFQDESVVDDSQLPKDRFSAERLKGVDSTLKIQPAELGDSAMYLCASSPDRSGIQYFGAGTRLSVL.

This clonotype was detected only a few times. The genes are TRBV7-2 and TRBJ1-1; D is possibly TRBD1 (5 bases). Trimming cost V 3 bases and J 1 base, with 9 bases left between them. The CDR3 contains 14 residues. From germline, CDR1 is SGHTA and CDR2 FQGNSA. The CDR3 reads CASSFDRQNTEAFF. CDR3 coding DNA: TGTGCCAGCAGCTTCGACAGACAGAACACTGAAGCTTTCTTT.

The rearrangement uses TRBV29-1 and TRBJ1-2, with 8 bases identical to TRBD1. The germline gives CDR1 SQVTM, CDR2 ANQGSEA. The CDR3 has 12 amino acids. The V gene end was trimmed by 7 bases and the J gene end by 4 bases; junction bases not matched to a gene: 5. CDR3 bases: TGCAGCGCTGGACAGGGTAGCTATGGCTACACCTTC. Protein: CSAGQGSYGYTF.

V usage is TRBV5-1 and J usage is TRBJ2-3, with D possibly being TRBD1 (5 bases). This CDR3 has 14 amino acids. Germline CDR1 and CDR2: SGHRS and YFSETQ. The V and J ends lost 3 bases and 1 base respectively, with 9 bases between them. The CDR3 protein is CASSYGQRTDTQYF. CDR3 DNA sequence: TGCGCCAGCAGCTATGGACAACGCACAGATACGCAGTATTTT. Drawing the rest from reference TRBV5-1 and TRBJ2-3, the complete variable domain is KAGVTQTPRYLIKTRGQQVTLSCSPISGHRSVSWYQQTPGQGLQFLFEYFSETQRNKGNFPGRFSGRQFSNSRSEMNVSTLELGDSALYLCASSYGQRTDTQYFGPGTRLTVL.

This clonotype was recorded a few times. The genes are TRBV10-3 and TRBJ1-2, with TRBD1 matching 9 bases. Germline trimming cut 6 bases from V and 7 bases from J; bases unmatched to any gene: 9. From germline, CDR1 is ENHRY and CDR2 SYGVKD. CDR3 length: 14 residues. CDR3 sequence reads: CAIRTDRGLGGYTF. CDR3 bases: TGTGCCATCAGGACGGACAGGGGTTTGGGTGGCTACACCTTC.

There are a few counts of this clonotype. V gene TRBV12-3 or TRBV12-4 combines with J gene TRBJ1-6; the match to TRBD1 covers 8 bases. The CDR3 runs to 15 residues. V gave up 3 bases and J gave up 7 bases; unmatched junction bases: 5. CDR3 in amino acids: CASSLLRTGNSPLHF. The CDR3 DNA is TGTGCCAGCAGTTTGCTACGGACAGGGAATTCACCCCTCCACTTT.

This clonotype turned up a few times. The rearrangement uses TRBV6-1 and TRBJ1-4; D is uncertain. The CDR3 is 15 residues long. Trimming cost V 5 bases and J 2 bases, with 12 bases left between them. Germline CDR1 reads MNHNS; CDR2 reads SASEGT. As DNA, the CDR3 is TGTGCCAGCAGTTTCGGTTTGTTCACTAATGAAAAACTGTTTTTT. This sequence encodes CASSFGLFTNEKLFF.

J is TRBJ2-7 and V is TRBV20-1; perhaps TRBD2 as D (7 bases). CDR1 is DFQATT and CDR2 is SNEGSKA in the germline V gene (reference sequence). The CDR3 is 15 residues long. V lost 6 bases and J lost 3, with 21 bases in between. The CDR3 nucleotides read TGCAGTGCAAGCGGGGAGCCAGGGGCATACTACGAGCAGTACTTC. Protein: CSASGEPGAYYEQYF.

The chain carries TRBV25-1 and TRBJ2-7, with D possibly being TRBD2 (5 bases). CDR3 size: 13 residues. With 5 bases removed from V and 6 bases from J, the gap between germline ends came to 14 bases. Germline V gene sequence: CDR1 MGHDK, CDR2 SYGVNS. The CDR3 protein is CASSSRSGGEQYV. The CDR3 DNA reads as TGTGCCAGCAGTTCGAGGTCCGGAGGCGAGCAGTACGTC.

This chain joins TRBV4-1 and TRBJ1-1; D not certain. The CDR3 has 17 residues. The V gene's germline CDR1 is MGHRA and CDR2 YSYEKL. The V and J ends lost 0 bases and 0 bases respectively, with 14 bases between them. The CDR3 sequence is CASSQDPPQTLNTEAFF. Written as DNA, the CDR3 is TGCGCCAGCAGCCAAGATCCCCCCCAGACGTTGAACACTGAAGCTTTCTTT.

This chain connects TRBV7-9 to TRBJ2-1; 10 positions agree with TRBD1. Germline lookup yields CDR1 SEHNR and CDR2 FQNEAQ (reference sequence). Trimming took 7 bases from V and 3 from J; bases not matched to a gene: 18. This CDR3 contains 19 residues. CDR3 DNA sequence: TGTGCCAGCACCGCCGGGACAGGGGCTGCGATTACTATCTACAATGAGCAGTTCTTC. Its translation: CASTAGTGAAITIYNEQFF.

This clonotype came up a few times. The CDR3 spells CASSKSITFSGNTIYF. CDR3 nucleotide sequence: TGTGCCAGCAGCAAGTCTATTACGTTCTCTGGAAACACCATATATTTT. The chain uses TRBV12-3 or TRBV12-4 and TRBJ1-3; no reliable D call. CDR3 length: 16 amino acids. Trimming removed 6 bases at V and 0 bases at J, with 15 bases between.

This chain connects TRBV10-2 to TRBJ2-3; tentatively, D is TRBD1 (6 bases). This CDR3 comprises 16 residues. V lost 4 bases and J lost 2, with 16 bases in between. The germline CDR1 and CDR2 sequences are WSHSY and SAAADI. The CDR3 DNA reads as TGCGCCAGCAGTGGGCCCTTGGGGGCAGACACAGATACGCAGTATTTT. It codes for CASSGPLGADTDTQYF.

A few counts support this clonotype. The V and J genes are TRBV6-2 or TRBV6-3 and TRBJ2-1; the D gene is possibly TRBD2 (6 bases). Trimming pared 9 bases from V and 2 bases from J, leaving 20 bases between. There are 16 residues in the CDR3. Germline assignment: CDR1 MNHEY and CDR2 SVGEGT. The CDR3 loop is CASSPVAASTYNEQFF. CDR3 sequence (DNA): TGTGCCAGTTCCCCGGTAGCGGCAAGTACCTACAATGAGCAGTTCTTC.

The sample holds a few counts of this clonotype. Here the CDR3 reads CASSLLGGRTDTQYF. The DNA for the CDR3 is TGTGCCAGCAGCTTACTAGGGGGGAGGACAGATACGCAGTATTTT. The V call is TRBV7-9, the J call TRBJ2-3, with D possibly being TRBD1 or TRBD2 (6 bases each). Germline V lookup: CDR1 SEHNR, CDR2 FQNEAQ (reference sequence). V was shortened by 2 bases and J by 3 bases, with 12 bases between the two germline ends. The CDR3 is 15 amino acids.

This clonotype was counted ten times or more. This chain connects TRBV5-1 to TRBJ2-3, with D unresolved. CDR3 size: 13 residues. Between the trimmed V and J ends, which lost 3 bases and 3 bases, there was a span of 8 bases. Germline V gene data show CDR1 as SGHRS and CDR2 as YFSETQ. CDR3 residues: CASSSSPTDTQYF. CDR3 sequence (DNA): TGCGCCAGCAGCTCCTCACCGACAGATACGCAGTATTTT.

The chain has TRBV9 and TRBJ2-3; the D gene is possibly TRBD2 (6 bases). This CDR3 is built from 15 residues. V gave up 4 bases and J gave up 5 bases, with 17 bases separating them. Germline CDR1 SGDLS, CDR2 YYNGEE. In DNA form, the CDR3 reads TGTGCCAGCAGCCCCTCGGAGGGAAGGAAAGATACGCAGTATTTT. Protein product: CASSPSEGRKDTQYF.